Listed below are T cell receptor beta chains from one sample, sequenced in a study of CDR3 diversity in severe acne. TCRdb called the PCR reads again in MiXCR, with one record for every CDR3 protein. The data contain under 100,000 distinct CDR3 sequences, 45% to 50% of them singletons. The sample comprised blood. Receptors originate from a male donor in good health, serving as a control. Both conserved end residues are trimmed from each CDR3. Each record gives: V gene, J gene, CDR3 protein.

TRBV9	TRBJ2-3	ASSVEASEASTDTQY
TRBV19	TRBJ2-3	ASSPWATGGPTDTQY
TRBV20-1	TRBJ2-7	SARISRTNRYEQY
TRBV19	TRBJ2-7	ASSTTGGSYEQY
TRBV30	TRBJ1-2	AWSTGTGRRYGYT
TRBV2	TRBJ1-2	ASSEDINYGYT
TRBV4-1	TRBJ2-5	ASSQGTSGMETQY
TRBV7-2	TRBJ2-7	ASSQDPSGTPYEQY
TRBV5-6	TRBJ2-3	ASSAVGTGRADTQY
TRBV29-1	TRBJ2-1	TEVVRTAYNEQF